This T cell receptor (beta chain) was identified in a study of regulatory T cells in long-lasting Graves disease. For the study at large: Graves' patients diagnosed newly had used antithyroid drugs under 3 months.

Germline lookup yields CDR1 SNHLY and CDR2 FYNNEI. The germline V and J ends were trimmed by 6 bases and 7 bases, with 16 bases remaining between them. The CDR3 extends over 14 amino acids. Findings and limits, study-wide: Rather than thyroid tissue, only peripheral blood underwent study.

The sample's time point: newly diagnosed GD, antithyroid drugs for less than 3 months. Preparation of the TCR library used RNA extracted from PBMCs. About this clonotype: The antigen remains unidentified.

iRepertoire HTBI primers and Arm-PCR of CDR3 regions built TCR beta libraries. MiXCR was run by TCRdb on the multiplex PCR reads, yielding one entry per CDR3 protein. The sample has some 250,000 distinct CDR3 sequences, about 17% seen once. The sample was also linked to a second study, of T cells in Graves' hyperthyroidism and ophthalmopathy. As that study records: Within blood appeared most thyroid clonotypes that had expanded above 0.001.

The material was peripheral blood mononuclear cells (PBMCs), obtained at new diagnosis, from a patient treated with antithyroid drugs. This TCR came from a woman aged 30 to 39 with Graves disease. The chain joins TRBV2 to TRBJ1-5, with D possibly TRBD1 on 5 matching bases. CDR3 sequence: CASSARTGKQPQHF. CDR3 DNA sequence: TGTGCCAGCAGCGCCAGAACAGGAAAACAGCCCCAGCATTTT.